The rows below give T cell receptor beta chains drawn from one sample of a study of regulatory T cells in long-lasting Graves disease. TCRdb re-derived calls from the multiplex PCR reads in MiXCR, one entry per CDR3 protein. The sample consists of about 560,000 distinct CDR3 sequences, about 16% of them appearing once. The data also belong to a second study, concerning T cells in Graves' hyperthyroidism and ophthalmopathy.

The sequenced sample was peripheral blood mononuclear cells (PBMCs), obtained at new diagnosis, from a patient treated with antithyroid drugs. The receptors originated from a young man with Graves disease. Each CDR3 is given with its conserved first and last residue. A D gene is named only where the DNA matches it firmly. The size field is filled for only some rows; it gives once, few, many or a size class.

j_call v_call d_call clone_size cdr3_aa cdr3_nt
TRBJ1-6 TRBV15 . . CATSRDINSPLHF TGTGCCACCAGCAGAGATATTAATTCACCCCTCCACTTT
TRBJ1-3 TRBV5-1 . . CASSLVAPFSGNTIYF TGCGCCAGCAGCTTGGTGGCCCCCTTCTCTGGAAACACCATATATTTT
TRBJ2-7 TRBV20-1 TRBD1 many CSATGRDRGFEQYF TGCAGTGCAACAGGACGGGACAGGGGGTTCGAGCAGTACTTC
TRBJ2-7 TRBV27 . . CASSSTVGLNYEQYF TGTGCCAGCAGTTCGACAGTGGGGCTAAACTACGAGCAGTACTTC
TRBJ1-5 TRBV2 TRBD1 many CASSADRNNQPQHF TGTGCCAGCAGTGCGGACAGGAACAATCAGCCCCAGCATTTT
TRBJ2-4 TRBV7-9 . many CASSSGRHLAKNIQYF TGTGCCAGCAGCTCAGGGAGACACCTAGCCAAAAACATTCAGTACTTC
TRBJ1-5 TRBV12-3/TRBV12-4 . . CASSLWTDLNQPQHF TGTGCCAGCAGTTTGTGGACAGACCTCAATCAGCCCCAGCATTTT
TRBJ2-5 TRBV20-1 . many CSAPQGQETQYF TGCAGTGCCCCACAGGGTCAAGAGACCCAGTACTTC
TRBJ2-1 TRBV27 . few CASSLYIETYNEQFF TGTGCCAGCAGCTTATATATTGAAACCTACAATGAGCAGTTCTTC
TRBJ1-2 TRBV30 . . CAWSVPLNYGYTF TGTGCCTGGAGTGTACCCCTGAACTATGGCTACACCTTC
TRBJ2-5 TRBV20-1 . many CSAQGGQAGETQYF TGCAGTGCCCAGGGAGGCCAAGCCGGGGAGACCCAGTACTTC
TRBJ1-1 TRBV11-3 . many CASSHGMNTEAFF TGTGCCAGCAGCCACGGTATGAACACTGAAGCTTTCTTT
TRBJ2-2 TRBV20-1 TRBD2 . CSARSPAGVNTGELFF TGCAGTGCTAGATCCCCAGCGGGGGTGAACACCGGGGAGCTGTTTTTT
TRBJ2-7 TRBV3-1 . few CASSAQDSYEQYF TGTGCCAGCAGCGCACAGGACTCCTACGAGCAGTACTTC
TRBJ2-7 TRBV7-2 TRBD2 few CASSLVGGSMSYEQYF TGTGCCAGCAGCTTAGTGGGCGGGAGTATGTCCTACGAGCAGTACTTC
TRBJ1-2 TRBV28 . many CASSSNRAGTYGYTF TGTGCCAGCAGTTCGAACAGAGCCGGGACCTATGGCTACACCTTC
TRBJ2-1 TRBV12-3/TRBV12-4 TRBD1 many CASSFRAGDRVINEQFF TGTGCCAGCAGTTTTCGGGCCGGCGACAGGGTAATCAATGAGCAGTTCTTC
TRBJ1-6 TRBV12-3/TRBV12-4 TRBD1 many CASSYRGQGYNSPLHF TGTGCCAGCAGTTATCGAGGACAGGGGTATAATTCACCCCTCCACTTT
TRBJ2-2 TRBV10-2 . . CASSDGRILTGELFF TGCGCCAGCAGTGACGGACGGATACTTACCGGGGAGCTGTTTTTT
TRBJ2-5 TRBV5-1 . . CASSYGGAGQETQYF TGCGCCAGCAGCTATGGGGGGGCAGGCCAAGAGACCCAGTACTTC
TRBJ2-2 TRBV14 . many CASSPDTGELFF TGTGCCAGCAGCCCTGACACCGGGGAGCTGTTTTTT
TRBJ2-7 TRBV10-3 TRBD2 few CATGKGLEKNEQYF TGTGCCACAGGGAAGGGACTAGAAAAAAACGAGCAGTACTTC
TRBJ2-7 TRBV6-5 TRBD2 few CASSYSTSGIYEQYF TGTGCCAGCAGTTACTCGACTAGCGGCATCTACGAGCAGTACTTC
TRBJ2-7 TRBV27 . many CASGGLTPSSYEQYF TGTGCCAGCGGGGGACTTACGCCGAGCTCCTACGAGCAGTACTTC
TRBJ2-7 TRBV18 TRBD2 few CASSLERSSGNYEQYF TGTGCCAGCTCACTAGAAAGGAGTAGCGGGAATTACGAGCAGTACTTC
TRBJ2-1 TRBV6-2/TRBV6-3 TRBD2 . CASSDPGRALYNEQFF TGTGCCAGCAGTGACCCCGGGAGGGCCTTATACAATGAGCAGTTCTTC
TRBJ2-7 TRBV5-1 . . CASSLFGDGTYEQYF TGCGCCAGCAGCTTGTTTGGGGACGGTACTTACGAGCAGTACTTC
TRBJ2-3 TRBV10-1 . few CASSDQGVSTDTQYF TGCGCCAGCAGTGACCAGGGAGTCAGCACAGATACGCAGTATTTT
TRBJ2-1 TRBV27 . many CASSFGGGSDEQFF TGTGCCAGCAGTTTCGGGGGCGGGTCCGATGAGCAGTTCTTC
TRBJ2-3 TRBV18 TRBD2 . CASSPPTLAGLDTDTQYF TGTGCCAGCTCACCCCCCACGTTAGCGGGACTCGACACAGATACGCAGTATTTT
TRBJ1-2 TRBV7-9 . few CASRKEAGANYGYTF TGTGCCAGCCGAAAGGAGGCAGGGGCTAACTATGGCTACACCTTC
TRBJ2-5 TRBV9 . few CASSVVPETQYF TGTGCCAGCAGCGTAGTCCCCGAGACCCAGTACTTC
TRBJ1-1 TRBV27 . many CASTTTTGNTEAFF TGTGCCAGCACGACCACGACAGGGAACACTGAAGCTTTCTTT
TRBJ2-7 TRBV5-1 TRBD1 many CASSLATTWDSDEQYF TGCGCCAGCAGCTTGGCGACCACATGGGACAGTGACGAGCAGTACTTC
TRBJ2-5 TRBV20-1 . few CSAKTLETQYF TGCAGTGCTAAAACCCTAGAGACCCAGTACTTC
TRBJ2-4 TRBV20-1 . . CSAKQGPTAKNIQYF TGCAGTGCCAAACAGGGACCTACAGCCAAAAACATTCAGTACTTC
TRBJ2-3 TRBV6-2/TRBV6-3 . many CASSYMWGISTDTQYF TGTGCCAGCAGTTACATGTGGGGAATAAGCACAGATACGCAGTATTTT
TRBJ1-2 TRBV29-1 . . CSVEVPDYGYTF TGCAGCGTTGAAGTCCCAGACTATGGCTACACCTTC
TRBJ1-2 TRBV9 . . CASSVAENYGYTF TGTGCCAGCAGCGTAGCAGAGAACTATGGCTACACCTTC
TRBJ2-3 TRBV29-1 . . CSATGTVRGDTQYF TGCAGCGCCACCGGGACGGTCCGGGGGGATACGCAGTATTTT
TRBJ2-5 TRBV12-5 TRBD2 few CASGSSGRAGETQYF TGTGCTAGTGGATCTTCTGGGAGGGCAGGGGAGACCCAGTACTTC
TRBJ2-7 TRBV18 . . CASSPEAVEQYF TGTGCCAGCTCACCTGAGGCAGTCGAGCAGTACTTC
TRBJ1-1 TRBV3-1 TRBD1 few CASSQWKGAVGTEAFF TGTGCCAGCAGCCAATGGAAGGGGGCAGTCGGCACTGAAGCTTTCTTT
TRBJ1-6 TRBV25-1 . . CAQHYRISSYNSPLHF TGTGCCCAGCATTATAGGATAAGCTCCTATAATTCACCCCTCCACTTT
TRBJ1-1 TRBV12-3/TRBV12-4 TRBD1 many CASSWAGGTEAFF TGTGCCAGCAGTTGGGCAGGGGGCACTGAAGCTTTCTTT
TRBJ1-5 TRBV4-2 TRBD1 . CASSQWTGGDQPQHF TGTGCCAGCAGCCAGTGGACAGGGGGCGATCAGCCCCAGCATTTT
TRBJ1-2 TRBV28 TRBD1 many CASTPGDSYGYTF TGTGCCAGCACACCAGGGGACAGCTATGGCTACACCTTC
TRBJ2-5 TRBV5-1 . . CASSLQAMEETQYF TGCGCCAGCAGCTTACAGGCGATGGAAGAGACCCAGTACTTC
TRBJ2-1 TRBV10-3 . . CAISESDYYNEQFF TGTGCCATCAGTGAGTCGGATTACTACAATGAGCAGTTCTTC
TRBJ2-1 TRBV20-1 . . CSAPSGQSRYNEQFF TGCAGTGCCCCCTCGGGGCAGTCCCGCTACAATGAGCAGTTCTTC
TRBJ2-7 TRBV6-5 TRBD2 many CASSYSSSGSGDPYEQYF TGTGCCAGCAGTTACTCGAGCTCTGGTAGCGGGGACCCCTACGAGCAGTACTTC
TRBJ1-1 TRBV27 . few CASSLWRGYEAFF TGTGCCAGCAGTTTATGGCGGGGGTATGAAGCTTTCTTT
TRBJ2-1 TRBV3-1 TRBD2 . CASSHGTSNEQFF TGTGCCAGCAGCCATGGGACTAGCAATGAGCAGTTCTTC
TRBJ2-1 TRBV12-3/TRBV12-4 . many CASSFGLGWFGGSYNEQFF TGTGCCAGCAGTTTCGGTCTCGGGTGGTTCGGGGGCTCCTACAATGAGCAGTTCTTC
TRBJ2-7 TRBV7-3 . . CASSLTPGGEQYF TGTGCCAGCAGCTTAACCCCTGGGGGGGAGCAGTACTTC
TRBJ1-4 TRBV2 . many CASSVGLLNEKLFF TGTGCCAGCAGTGTGGGACTCCTAAATGAAAAACTGTTTTTT
TRBJ2-5 TRBV18 TRBD2 many CASSTSGREETQYF TGTGCCAGCTCAACTAGCGGGAGGGAAGAGACCCAGTACTTC
TRBJ2-5 TRBV7-9 . . CASSSGQTPSQGTQYF TGTGCCAGCAGCTCCGGCCAGACCCCGTCGCAAGGGACCCAGTACTTC
TRBJ2-5 TRBV28 . few CASSSPLGQYF TGTGCCAGCAGTTCGCCGTTGGGCCAGTACTTC